This T cell receptor beta chain was profiled in a study of cytomegalovirus exposure and HLA in healthy donors. Overall study results and limits: Reportedly, cytomegalovirus status was diagnosed with high sensitivity and specificity. It was approximately 160 TCR beta chains that were listed as cytomegalovirus-associated. Among the CMV-associated chains, a few were confirmed in vitro as specific for CMV antigens.

Profiled with immunoSEQ multiplex PCR; TCRdb holds only in-frame clones, not every one. The sample lists around 98,000 clones, roughly 84% occurring once. CDR1 and CDR2 from the germline V gene are LNHDA and SQIVND (reference sequence). The CDR3 length is 16 residues. Trimming removed 1 base at V and 4 bases at J, with 14 bases between. A note on this clone: The target antigen is unknown.

The TCR was taken from a man between 18 and 35 years old in good health and CMV-seropositive. V and J are TRBV19 and TRBJ1-5, with D possibly TRBD1 on 6 matching bases. Specimen: PBMCs. The DNA of the CDR3 is TGTGCCAGTAGTATAGGTAGCAGGGGCAGGAATCAGCCCCAGCATTTT. This gives the protein CASSIGSRGRNQPQHF. Variable domain in full (rest from reference TRBV19 and TRBJ1-5): DGGITQSPKYLFRKEGQNVTLSCEQNLNHDAMYWYRQDPGQGLRLIYYSQIVNDFQKGDIAEGYSVSREKKESFPLTVTSAQKNPTAFYLCASSIGSRGRNQPQHFGDGTRLSIL.